This TCR beta chain was retrieved from a study of T cell responses to AZD1222 COVID-19 vaccine. Method: immunoSEQ multiplex PCR; TCRdb's copy keeps in-frame clones and lacks some. The data contain over 150,000 clones, roughly nine tenths of them singletons. The CDR3 contains 17 residues. From germline, CDR1 is MDHEN and CDR2 SYDVKM. Trimming took 6 bases from V and 1 from J; bases not matched to a gene: 12. The sequences come from peripheral blood, collected on day 0 of AZD1222 vaccination. The gene calls are TRBV28 and TRBJ1-1, with 9 positions matching TRBD1. The receptor's source is an adult in good health. This chain's CDR3 is CASSTGGRSARNTEAFF. The CDR3 coding sequence is TGTGCCAGCAGCACAGGGGGCAGATCAGCAAGGAACACTGAAGCTTTCTTT.